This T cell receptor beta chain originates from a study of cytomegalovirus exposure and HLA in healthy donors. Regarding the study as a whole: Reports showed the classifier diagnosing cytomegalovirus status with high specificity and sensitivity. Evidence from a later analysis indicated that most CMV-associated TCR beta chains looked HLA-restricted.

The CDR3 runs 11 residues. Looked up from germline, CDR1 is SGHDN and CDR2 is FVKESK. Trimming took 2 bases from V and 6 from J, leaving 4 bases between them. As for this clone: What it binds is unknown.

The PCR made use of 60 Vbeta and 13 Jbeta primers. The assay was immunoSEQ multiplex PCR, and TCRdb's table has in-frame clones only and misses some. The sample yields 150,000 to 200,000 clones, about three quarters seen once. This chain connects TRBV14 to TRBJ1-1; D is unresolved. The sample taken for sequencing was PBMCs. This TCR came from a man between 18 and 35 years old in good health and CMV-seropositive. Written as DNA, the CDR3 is TGTGCCAGCAGCCAATTCTCTGAAGCTTTCTTT. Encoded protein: CASSQFSEAFF.